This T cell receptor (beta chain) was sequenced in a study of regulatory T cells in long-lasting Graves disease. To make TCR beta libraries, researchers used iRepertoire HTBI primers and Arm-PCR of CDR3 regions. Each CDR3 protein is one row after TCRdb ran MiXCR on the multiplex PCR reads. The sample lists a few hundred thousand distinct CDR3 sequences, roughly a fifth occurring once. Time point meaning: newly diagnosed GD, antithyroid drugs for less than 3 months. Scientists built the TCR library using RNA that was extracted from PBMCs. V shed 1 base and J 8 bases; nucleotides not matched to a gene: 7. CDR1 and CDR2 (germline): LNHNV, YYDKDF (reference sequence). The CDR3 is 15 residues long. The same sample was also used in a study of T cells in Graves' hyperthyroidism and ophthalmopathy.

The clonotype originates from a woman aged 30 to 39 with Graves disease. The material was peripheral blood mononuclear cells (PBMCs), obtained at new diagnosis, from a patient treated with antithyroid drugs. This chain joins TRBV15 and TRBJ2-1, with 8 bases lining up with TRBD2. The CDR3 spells CATSRANGRGDEQFF. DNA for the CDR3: TGTGCCACCAGCAGAGCAAACGGGAGGGGGGATGAGCAGTTCTTC.